This T cell receptor beta chain was sequenced during a study of blood T cell repertoires in COVID-19. Study details: The origin of the acute and convalescent COVID-19 samples was the United States, Italy and Spain. The analysed material was cDNA or gDNA that came from T cells, B-cell-depleted T cells, or PBMCs.

Authors' methods: Reference gene primer amplification yielded estimated nucleated cell counts. Generated by immunoSEQ multiplex PCR, the TCRdb table keeps only in-frame clones and is missing some. The V and J calls and clone size come from that table; D and trimming were worked out from the DNA. The sample carries tens of thousands of clones, around 83% recorded once. Unmatched junction bases numbered 6, after V lost 7 bases and J lost 2 bases. The CDR3 spans 14 residues. Germline CDR1 reads MNHEY; CDR2 reads SVGAGI. The sample comprised peripheral blood. The chain employs TRBV6-5 and TRBJ2-7; TRBD1 aligns across 9 bases. This sequence was found in a human donor in a cohort sampled during active COVID-19. The CDR3, as DNA: TGTGCCAGCATCCCCGGGACAGGGACCTACGAGCAGTACTTC. Protein product: CASIPGTGTYEQYF.